This is a list of T cell receptor beta chains from one sample in a study of lymphopenia after photon versus proton radiotherapy. The data were produced by immunoSEQ multiplex PCR, yet TCRdb's version contains in-frame clones alone and is incomplete. This table has 65,000 to 85,000 clones, 85% to 95% appearing once. Specimen: peripheral blood, collected from a patient treated with photon-based radiotherapy. Receptors were obtained from a woman between 40 and 50 years old with cholangiocarcinoma. Both conserved end residues are part of each CDR3. Fields, in order: J gene, V gene, D gene, clone size, CDR3 protein, CDR3 DNA. A D gene is named only where the DNA matches it firmly. Clone size is shown for a subset of rows, as once, few, many or a class of expanded clone.

J gene: TRBJ2-3; V gene: TRBV29-1; D gene: NA; clone size: NA; CDR3 protein: CSALSVDTQYF; CDR3 DNA: TGCAGCGCTCTCTCTGTAGATACGCAGTATTTT
J gene: TRBJ2-7; V gene: TRBV18; D gene: NA; clone size: NA; CDR3 protein: CASSLGSTYEQYF; CDR3 DNA: TGTGCCAGCTCACTTGGGAGTACCTACGAGCAGTACTTC
J gene: TRBJ2-2; V gene: TRBV4-1; D gene: NA; clone size: NA; CDR3 protein: CASSQQPHTGELFF; CDR3 DNA: TGCGCCAGCAGCCAACAACCTCATACCGGGGAGCTGTTTTTT
J gene: TRBJ2-7; V gene: TRBV19; D gene: NA; clone size: NA; CDR3 protein: CASSINRDYEQYF; CDR3 DNA: TGTGCCAGTAGTATAAACAGGGACTACGAGCAGTACTTC
J gene: TRBJ2-7; V gene: TRBV7-9; D gene: NA; clone size: NA; CDR3 protein: CASSLASGLGRYEQYF; CDR3 DNA: TGTGCCAGCAGCTTAGCGTCCGGCTTGGGCCGCTACGAGCAGTACTTC
J gene: TRBJ1-5; V gene: TRBV7-2; D gene: NA; clone size: NA; CDR3 protein: CASSLVTGDQPQHF; CDR3 DNA: TGTGCCAGCAGCTTAGTCACAGGAGATCAGCCCCAGCATTTT
J gene: TRBJ1-2; V gene: TRBV4-1; D gene: NA; clone size: NA; CDR3 protein: CASSQVFDSIYGYTF; CDR3 DNA: TGCGCCAGCAGCCAAGTCTTTGACAGTATCTATGGCTACACCTTC
J gene: TRBJ2-2; V gene: TRBV6-6; D gene: NA; clone size: NA; CDR3 protein: CASSYSPITGELFF; CDR3 DNA: TGTGCCAGCAGTTACTCCCCGATCACCGGGGAGCTGTTTTTT
J gene: TRBJ1-4; V gene: TRBV9; D gene: TRBD1; clone size: once; CDR3 protein: CASSDGTDEKLFF; CDR3 DNA: TGTGCCAGCAGCGATGGGACAGATGAAAAACTGTTTTTT
J gene: TRBJ1-1; V gene: TRBV6-5; D gene: NA; clone size: NA; CDR3 protein: CASTNSRGTEAFF; CDR3 DNA: TGTGCCAGCACCAACTCCAGGGGCACTGAAGCTTTCTTT
J gene: TRBJ2-7; V gene: TRBV30; D gene: NA; clone size: NA; CDR3 protein: CAWVATSDGYEQYF; CDR3 DNA: TGTGCCTGGGTAGCGACCTCTGACGGCTACGAGCAGTACTTC
J gene: TRBJ2-5; V gene: TRBV30; D gene: TRBD2; clone size: NA; CDR3 protein: CAWSELAGGETQYF; CDR3 DNA: TGTGCCTGGAGTGAACTAGCGGGGGGGGAGACCCAGTACTTC
J gene: TRBJ1-2; V gene: TRBV19; D gene: NA; clone size: NA; CDR3 protein: CASSIGRVSDGYTF; CDR3 DNA: TGTGCCAGTAGTATAGGGAGGGTTTCGGACGGCTACACCTTC
J gene: TRBJ1-1; V gene: TRBV5-8; D gene: NA; clone size: once; CDR3 protein: CASSQEMGAWNTEAFF; CDR3 DNA: TGTGCCAGCAGCCAAGAGATGGGGGCATGGAACACTGAAGCTTTCTTT
J gene: TRBJ1-1; V gene: TRBV6-5; D gene: TRBD1; clone size: NA; CDR3 protein: CASTSIDRGETEAFF; CDR3 DNA: TGTGCCAGCACCTCCATAGACAGGGGGGAGACTGAAGCTTTCTTT
J gene: TRBJ2-2; V gene: TRBV5-1; D gene: NA; clone size: NA; CDR3 protein: CASSWTDRGAGNTGELFF; CDR3 DNA: TGCGCCAGCAGCTGGACCGACAGGGGAGCGGGAAACACCGGGGAGCTGTTTTTT
J gene: TRBJ2-7; V gene: TRBV7-3; D gene: TRBD1; clone size: NA; CDR3 protein: CASSTVTGSEQYF; CDR3 DNA: TGTGCCAGCAGCACGGTGACAGGGAGCGAGCAGTACTTC
J gene: TRBJ2-1; V gene: TRBV6-5; D gene: NA; clone size: NA; CDR3 protein: CASSGRIYNEQFF; CDR3 DNA: TGTGCCAGCAGTGGACGGATTTACAATGAGCAGTTCTTC
J gene: TRBJ2-7; V gene: TRBV19; D gene: TRBD2; clone size: NA; CDR3 protein: CASGRPGLEVYEQYF; CDR3 DNA: TGTGCCAGTGGTCGACCGGGACTAGAAGTCTACGAGCAGTACTTC
J gene: TRBJ1-5; V gene: TRBV27; D gene: NA; clone size: NA; CDR3 protein: CASPKDSNQSQHF; CDR3 DNA: TGTGCCAGCCCCAAAGACAGCAATCAGTCCCAGCATTTT
J gene: TRBJ2-7; V gene: TRBV19; D gene: TRBD2; clone size: NA; CDR3 protein: CASSEGTSGDYEQYF; CDR3 DNA: TGTGCCAGTAGCGAAGGGACTAGCGGTGACTACGAGCAGTACTTC
J gene: TRBJ1-1; V gene: TRBV7-9; D gene: NA; clone size: NA; CDR3 protein: CASSPDGGNTEAFF; CDR3 DNA: TGTGCCAGCAGCCCCGACGGGGGGAACACTGAAGCTTTCTTT
J gene: TRBJ2-2; V gene: TRBV11-2; D gene: NA; clone size: NA; CDR3 protein: CASSLGRGARPGELFF; CDR3 DNA: TGTGCCAGCAGCTTAGGACGCGGGGCCCGGCCCGGGGAGCTGTTTTTT
J gene: TRBJ1-1; V gene: TRBV11-2; D gene: NA; clone size: NA; CDR3 protein: CASSPPANTEAFF; CDR3 DNA: TGTGCCAGCAGCCCCCCCGCGAACACTGAAGCTTTCTTT
J gene: TRBJ1-1; V gene: TRBV27; D gene: NA; clone size: NA; CDR3 protein: CASSYKASWNSLGTEAFF; CDR3 DNA: TGTGCCAGCAGTTATAAGGCGTCGTGGAACAGTTTGGGCACTGAAGCTTTCTTT
J gene: TRBJ2-1; V gene: TRBV15; D gene: NA; clone size: NA; CDR3 protein: CATSRPTVGSLDQFF; CDR3 DNA: TGTGCCACCAGCAGGCCAACAGTGGGTAGCCTCGATCAGTTCTTC
J gene: TRBJ2-7; V gene: TRBV6-5; D gene: NA; clone size: NA; CDR3 protein: CASSYSTADYEQYF; CDR3 DNA: TGTGCCAGCAGTTACTCGACGGCGGACTACGAGCAGTACTTC
J gene: TRBJ1-3; V gene: TRBV14; D gene: NA; clone size: NA; CDR3 protein: CASSQEEGLGGRNTIYF; CDR3 DNA: TGTGCCAGCAGCCAAGAGGAAGGTCTCGGCGGTCGAAACACCATATATTTT
J gene: TRBJ2-1; V gene: TRBV4-1; D gene: TRBD2; clone size: NA; CDR3 protein: CASRSSGAYNEQFF; CDR3 DNA: TGCGCCAGCAGATCTAGCGGAGCCTACAATGAGCAGTTCTTC
J gene: TRBJ2-7; V gene: TRBV5-8; D gene: TRBD1; clone size: NA; CDR3 protein: CASSLMDDRDEQYF; CDR3 DNA: TGTGCCAGCAGCTTGATGGATGACAGGGACGAGCAGTACTTC
J gene: TRBJ2-4; V gene: TRBV4-1; D gene: TRBD2; clone size: NA; CDR3 protein: CASSRPGAGRENIQYF; CDR3 DNA: TGCGCCAGCAGCCGACCCGGGGCAGGGAGGGAAAACATTCAGTACTTC
J gene: TRBJ1-5; V gene: TRBV28; D gene: NA; clone size: NA; CDR3 protein: CASSDTGSNQPQHF; CDR3 DNA: TGTGCCAGCAGTGACACGGGGAGCAATCAGCCCCAGCATTTT
J gene: TRBJ1-2; V gene: TRBV19; D gene: TRBD1; clone size: NA; CDR3 protein: CASSADRDFGYTF; CDR3 DNA: TGTGCCAGTAGTGCCGACAGGGATTTTGGCTACACCTTC
J gene: TRBJ1-3; V gene: TRBV6-1; D gene: TRBD1; clone size: few; CDR3 protein: CASSVGQLSSGNTIYF; CDR3 DNA: TGTGCCAGCAGTGTGGGACAGCTAAGCTCTGGAAACACCATATATTTT
J gene: TRBJ2-5; V gene: TRBV11-2; D gene: NA; clone size: once; CDR3 protein: CASSLDLARGETQYF; CDR3 DNA: TGTGCCAGCAGCTTAGATCTGGCCCGGGGAGAGACCCAGTACTTC
J gene: TRBJ2-1; V gene: TRBV4-3; D gene: NA; clone size: NA; CDR3 protein: CASSPTGGNEQFF; CDR3 DNA: TGCGCCAGCAGCCCTACAGGAGGTAATGAGCAGTTCTTC
J gene: TRBJ1-1; V gene: TRBV11-2; D gene: TRBD1; clone size: NA; CDR3 protein: CASSFPTGVNTEAFF; CDR3 DNA: TGTGCCAGCAGCTTCCCGACAGGGGTGAACACTGAAGCTTTCTTT